This T cell receptor (beta chain) was sequenced during a study of blood T cell repertoires in COVID-19. Study background: Acute and convalescent COVID-19 specimens originated in the United States, Italy and Spain. In each case, the material was cDNA or gDNA derived from T cells, B-cell-depleted T cells, or PBMCs.

Authors' methods: Amplification of reference gene primers provided the estimated nucleated cell counts. This table comes from immunoSEQ multiplex PCR, and its TCRdb copy is limited to in-frame clones, with some not included. The V and J calls and the clone size are those of that table, but D and trimming were determined from the DNA. The sample has 88,000 or so clones, about 85% seen once. This clone was found once. V was shortened by 1 base and J by 3 bases, with 18 bases between the two germline ends. Germline CDR1 reads SGHTA; CDR2 reads FQGTGA. The CDR3 loop spans 17 amino acids. The receptor comes from a human donor in a cohort sampled during active COVID-19. The specimen sequenced was peripheral blood. This chain uses TRBV7-3 with TRBJ1-2; D is undetermined. The CDR3 coding sequence is TGTGCCAGCAGCTTAAAGGCAGGTCGGGATACAGACTATGGCTACACCTTC. Translated, it gives CASSLKAGRDTDYGYTF.